The source of this T cell receptor (beta chain) is a study of T cells in Graves' hyperthyroidism and ophthalmopathy. In its sample, this clonotype was seen many times. RNA transcripts provided the source from which TCR beta CDR3 regions were amplified. During a first-round RT-PCR of the TCR CDR3, the HTBI primer set was used. MiXCR, run by TCRdb on the multiplex PCR reads, gives a single entry per CDR3 protein. The table includes about 350,000 distinct CDR3 sequences, approximately 13% detected once. Hyperthyroidism in the patients, aged 18 to 65, was newly diagnosed and under 2 months in duration. For the diagnoses, clinical symptoms, serum thyroxine and TRAb, thyroid ultrasound and orbital computed tomography were used. The PBMCs were taken from about 10 ml of fresh peripheral blood. The CDR3 is 16 residues long. Germline V lookup: CDR1 DFQATT, CDR2 SNEGSKA (reference sequence). Between the trimmed V and J ends, which lost 3 bases and 7 bases, there was a span of 25 bases.

This sequence originates from a young woman with Graves' hyperthyroidism. The genes are TRBV20-1 and TRBJ2-7; possible D gene TRBD2, 5 bases. The sequencing sample was made of blood. CDR3 region: CSASGSSGSRTGEQYF. CDR3 DNA: TGCAGTGCTAGTGGGTCCAGTGGAAGCAGGACGGGAGAGCAGTACTTC.